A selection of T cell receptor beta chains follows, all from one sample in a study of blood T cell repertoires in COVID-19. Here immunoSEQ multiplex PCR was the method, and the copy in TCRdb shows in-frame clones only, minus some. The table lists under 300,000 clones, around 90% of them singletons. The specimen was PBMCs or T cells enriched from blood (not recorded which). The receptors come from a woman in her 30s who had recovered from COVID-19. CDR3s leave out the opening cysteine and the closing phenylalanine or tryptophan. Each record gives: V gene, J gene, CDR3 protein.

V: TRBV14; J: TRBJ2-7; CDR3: ASSGVNRDRANEQY
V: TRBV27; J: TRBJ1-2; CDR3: ASSFQRQGHGYT
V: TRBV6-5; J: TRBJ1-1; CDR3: ASRQGAKTEAF
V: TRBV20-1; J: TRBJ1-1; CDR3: SARIHSEAF
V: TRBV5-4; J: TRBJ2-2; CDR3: ASSLGEGSNTGELF
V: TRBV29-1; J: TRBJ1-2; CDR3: SVGTGVGYGYT
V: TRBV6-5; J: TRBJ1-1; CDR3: ASMREGGRNTEAF
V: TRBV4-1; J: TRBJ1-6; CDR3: ASSQAGTGGINSPLH
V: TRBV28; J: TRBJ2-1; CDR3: ASSPGLAYNEQF
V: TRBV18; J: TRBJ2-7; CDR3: ASSYQQGPNAYEQY
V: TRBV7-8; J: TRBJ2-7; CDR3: ASSLVGSGTGFHEQY
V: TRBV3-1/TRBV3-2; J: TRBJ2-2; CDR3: ASSLPSGGNTGELF
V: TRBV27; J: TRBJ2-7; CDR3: ASSPRIGSYEQY
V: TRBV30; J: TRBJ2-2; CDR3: AWGRGGPGVF
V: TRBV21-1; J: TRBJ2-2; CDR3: ASSAPGTSGRAGHTGELF
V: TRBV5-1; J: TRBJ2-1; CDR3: ASSLGLVSPSEQF
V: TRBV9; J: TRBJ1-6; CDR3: ASSPRNTGVGPLH
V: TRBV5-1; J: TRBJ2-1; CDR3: ASSFRDPEQF
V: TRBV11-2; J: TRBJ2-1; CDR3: ASSISLAGESLGHEQF
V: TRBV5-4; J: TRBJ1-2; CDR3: ASQGGNYGYT
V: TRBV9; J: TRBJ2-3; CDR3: ASSVKLEGGGNTDTQY
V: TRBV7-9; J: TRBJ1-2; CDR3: ASSLLQGGGYT
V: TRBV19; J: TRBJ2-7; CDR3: ASSIYGGVRGEQY
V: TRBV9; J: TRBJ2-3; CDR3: ASSDRLAGSTDTQY
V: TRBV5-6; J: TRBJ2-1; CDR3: ASSLGGRDEQF
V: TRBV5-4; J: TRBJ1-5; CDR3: ASRTMGRKVYSNQPQH
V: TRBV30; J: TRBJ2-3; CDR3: AWSVGQSLTDTQY
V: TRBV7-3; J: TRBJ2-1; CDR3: ASSYTPGQGSNEQF
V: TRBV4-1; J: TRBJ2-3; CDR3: ASSTSGLAGTDTQY
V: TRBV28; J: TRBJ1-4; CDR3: ASSWGRRAQNEKLF
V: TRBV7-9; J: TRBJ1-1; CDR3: ASRDTGAEAF
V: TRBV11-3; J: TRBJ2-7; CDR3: ASSTSGRGRTYEQY
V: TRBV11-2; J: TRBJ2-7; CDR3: ASSLGDYLTYEQY
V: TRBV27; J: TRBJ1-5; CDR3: ASSAGTGRNQPQH
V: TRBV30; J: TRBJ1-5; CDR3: AWSRNRGMDQPQH
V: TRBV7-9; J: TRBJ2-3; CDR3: ASSPEGGIAGGADTQY
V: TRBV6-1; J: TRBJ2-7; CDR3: ASSVLSGGRLYEQY
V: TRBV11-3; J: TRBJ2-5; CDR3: ASSRARGETQY
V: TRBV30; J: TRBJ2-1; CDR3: AWSVVYSSYNEQF
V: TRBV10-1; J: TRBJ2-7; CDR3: ASSEGPPYEQY
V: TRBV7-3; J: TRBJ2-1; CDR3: ASSAGLNYNEQF
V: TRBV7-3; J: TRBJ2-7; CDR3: ASSFTGSSYEQY
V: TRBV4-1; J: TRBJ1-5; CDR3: ASSNRPEGIQPQH
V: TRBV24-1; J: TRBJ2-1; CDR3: ATSVTGTVAYNEQF
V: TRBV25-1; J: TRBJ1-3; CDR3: ASSGARGLTFSGNTIY
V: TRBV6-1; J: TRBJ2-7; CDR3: ASSEGGLAVSSYEQY
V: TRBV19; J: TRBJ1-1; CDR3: ASSKDERGTEAF
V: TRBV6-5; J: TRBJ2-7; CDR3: ASSPRWGDEQY
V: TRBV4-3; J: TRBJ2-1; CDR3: ASSQVGRGDEQF
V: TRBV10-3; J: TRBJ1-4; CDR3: AISEWQGRYEKLF
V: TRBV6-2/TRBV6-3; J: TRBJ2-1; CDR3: ASSYRTAGGVIYNEQF
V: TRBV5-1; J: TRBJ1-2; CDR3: ASSRDRAESGYT
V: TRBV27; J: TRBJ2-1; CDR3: ASSSKADQQF
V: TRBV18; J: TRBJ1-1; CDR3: ASSPAHTTKWNTEAF